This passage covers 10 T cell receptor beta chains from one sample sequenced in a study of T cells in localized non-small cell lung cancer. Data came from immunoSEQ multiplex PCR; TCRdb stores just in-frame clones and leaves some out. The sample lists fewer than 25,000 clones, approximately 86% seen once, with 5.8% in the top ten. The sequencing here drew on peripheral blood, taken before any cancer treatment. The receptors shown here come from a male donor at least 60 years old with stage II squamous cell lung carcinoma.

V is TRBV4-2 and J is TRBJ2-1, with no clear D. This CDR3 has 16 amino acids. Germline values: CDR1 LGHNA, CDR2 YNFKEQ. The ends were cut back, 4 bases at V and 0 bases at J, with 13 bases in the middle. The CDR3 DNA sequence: TGTGCCAGCAGCCGGACCCCCGGAAGCTCCTACAATGAGCAGTTCTTC. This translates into CASSRTPGSSYNEQFF.

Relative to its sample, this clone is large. CDR3 DNA: TGTGCCATCAGTGAGCCGACAGGGATCTACGAGCAGTACTTC. It is translated as CAISEPTGIYEQYF. The gene calls are TRBV10-3 and TRBJ2-7; TRBD1 matches at 7 bases. With V trimmed by 2 bases and J by 3 bases, 4 bases remained unmatched. From germline, CDR1 is ENHRY and CDR2 SYGVKD. This CDR3 is 14 amino acids long.

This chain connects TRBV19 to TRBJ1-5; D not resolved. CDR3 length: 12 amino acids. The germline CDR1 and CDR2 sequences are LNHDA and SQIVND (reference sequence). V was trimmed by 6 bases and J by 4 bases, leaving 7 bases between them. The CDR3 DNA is TGTGCCAGTAGCCTGAGGAATCAGCCCCAGCATTTT. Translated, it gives CASSLRNQPQHF.

The CDR3 protein is CALGAPGGTQYF. The CDR3 bases are TGTGCGCTCGGGGCCCCTGGGGGGACCCAGTACTTC. This rearrangement joins TRBV6-5 to TRBJ2-5, with D perhaps matching TRBD1 or TRBD2 (5 bases each). The CDR3 contains 12 residues. Per the germline V gene, CDR1 is MNHEY and CDR2 is SVGAGI.

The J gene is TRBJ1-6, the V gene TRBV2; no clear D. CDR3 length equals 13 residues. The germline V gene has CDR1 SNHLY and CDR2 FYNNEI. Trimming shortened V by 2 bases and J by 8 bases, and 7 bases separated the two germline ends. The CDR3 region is CASSETGYSPLHF. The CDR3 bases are TGTGCCAGCAGTGAAACGGGATATTCACCCCTCCACTTT.

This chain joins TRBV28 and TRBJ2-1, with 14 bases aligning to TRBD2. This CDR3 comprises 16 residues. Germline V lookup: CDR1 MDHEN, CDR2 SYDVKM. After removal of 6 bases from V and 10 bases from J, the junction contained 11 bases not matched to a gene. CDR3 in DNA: TGTGCCAGCAGGCAAACCGGGACTAGCGGGAGAGGGGAGCAGTTCTTC. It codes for CASRQTGTSGRGEQFF.

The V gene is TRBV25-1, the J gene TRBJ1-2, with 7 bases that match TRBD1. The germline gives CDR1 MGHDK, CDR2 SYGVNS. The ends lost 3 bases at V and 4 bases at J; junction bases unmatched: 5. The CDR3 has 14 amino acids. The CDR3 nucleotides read TGTGCCAGCAGTGAGAGAGACAGGGTCTATGGCTACACCTTC. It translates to CASSERDRVYGYTF.

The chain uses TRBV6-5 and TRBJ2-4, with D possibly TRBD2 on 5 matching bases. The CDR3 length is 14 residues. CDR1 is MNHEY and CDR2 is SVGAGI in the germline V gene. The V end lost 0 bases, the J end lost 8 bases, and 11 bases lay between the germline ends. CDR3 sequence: CASSYSYGKDIQYF. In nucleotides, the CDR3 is TGTGCCAGCAGTTACTCATACGGGAAGGACATTCAGTACTTC.

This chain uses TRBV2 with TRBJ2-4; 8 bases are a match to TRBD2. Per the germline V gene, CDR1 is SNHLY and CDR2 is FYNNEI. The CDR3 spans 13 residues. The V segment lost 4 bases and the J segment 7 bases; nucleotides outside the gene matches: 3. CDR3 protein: CASSGSGDNIQYF. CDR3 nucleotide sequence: TGTGCCAGCAGTGGTAGCGGGGATAACATTCAGTACTTC.

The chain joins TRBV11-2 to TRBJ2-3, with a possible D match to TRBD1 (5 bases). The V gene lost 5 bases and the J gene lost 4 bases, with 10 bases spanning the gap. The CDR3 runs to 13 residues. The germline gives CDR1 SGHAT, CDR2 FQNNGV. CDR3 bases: TGTGCCAGCAGCCTGACAGTGGCAGATACGCAGTATTTT. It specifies CASSLTVADTQYF.